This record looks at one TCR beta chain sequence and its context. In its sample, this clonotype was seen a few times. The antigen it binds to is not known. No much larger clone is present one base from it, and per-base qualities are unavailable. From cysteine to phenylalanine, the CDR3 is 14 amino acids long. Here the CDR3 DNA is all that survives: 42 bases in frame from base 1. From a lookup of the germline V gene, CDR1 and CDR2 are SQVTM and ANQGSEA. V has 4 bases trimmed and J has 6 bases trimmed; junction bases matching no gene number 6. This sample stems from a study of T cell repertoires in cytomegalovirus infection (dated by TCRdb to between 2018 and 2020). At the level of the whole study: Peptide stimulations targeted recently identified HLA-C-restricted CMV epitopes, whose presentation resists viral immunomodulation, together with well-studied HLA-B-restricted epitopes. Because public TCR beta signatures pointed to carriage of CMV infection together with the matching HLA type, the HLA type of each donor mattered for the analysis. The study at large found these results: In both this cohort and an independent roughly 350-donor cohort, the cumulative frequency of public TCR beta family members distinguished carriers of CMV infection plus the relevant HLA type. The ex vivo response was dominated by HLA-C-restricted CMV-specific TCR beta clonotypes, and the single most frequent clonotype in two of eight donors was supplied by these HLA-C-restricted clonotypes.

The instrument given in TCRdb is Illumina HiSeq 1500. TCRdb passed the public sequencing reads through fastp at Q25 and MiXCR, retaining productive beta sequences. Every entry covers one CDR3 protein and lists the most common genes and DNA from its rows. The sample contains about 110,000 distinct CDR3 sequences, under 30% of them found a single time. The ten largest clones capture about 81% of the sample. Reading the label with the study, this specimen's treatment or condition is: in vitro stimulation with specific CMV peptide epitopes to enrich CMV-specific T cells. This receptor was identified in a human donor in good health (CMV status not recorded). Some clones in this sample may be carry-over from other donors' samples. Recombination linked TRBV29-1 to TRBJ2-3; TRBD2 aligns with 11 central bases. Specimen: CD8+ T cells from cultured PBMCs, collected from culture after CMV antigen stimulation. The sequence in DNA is TGCAGCGTTGCACCTAGCGGGGGGAAGGATACGCAGTATTTT. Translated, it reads CSVAPSGGKDTQYF.